These 14 T cell receptor beta chains share one sample of origin, sequenced in a study of blood T cells in healthy people across ages. PCR was performed a second time for about 7 to 11 cycles using a sample-barcoded 5' primer and a J-beta primer mix. TCRdb processed the 5' RACE reads anew with MiXCR; each CDR3 protein has one entry. Of roughly 550,000 distinct CDR3 sequences detected, 24% appear once; the ten largest clones hold around 10%. This same sample was also part of a study on T cells of mothers and their children.

Sequencing was done on a sample of blood. The receptors derive from a boy between 10 and 17 years old in good health.

This clonotype was found many times. This CDR3 reads CASSYVPPGQGANIQYF. CDR3 bases: TGTGCCAGCAGCTACGTCCCCCCGGGACAGGGGGCAAACATTCAGTACTTC. The chain recombines TRBV7-2 with TRBJ2-4, with 12 nucleotides matching TRBD1. The trim removed 4 bases at V and 6 bases at J, leaving 10 bases unmatched. Germline CDR1 SGHTA, CDR2 FQGNSA. CDR3 length equals 17 residues.

This clonotype was counted a few times. Germline and junction disagree at one end, which may indicate a read error. The rearrangement links TRBV10-3 to TRBJ2-3; a possible D gene is TRBD1 (5 bases). The CDR3 spans 15 residues. Germline assignment: CDR1 ENHRY and CDR2 SYGVKD. In nucleotides, the CDR3 is TGTGCCATCGGTGATCAGGGTTTGGTTTCAGGTACGCAATATTTT. Amino acids: CAIGDQGLVSGTQYF.

The V and J genes are TRBV6-2 or TRBV6-3 and TRBJ2-7; weak D call: TRBD2 (5 bases). The ends were cut back, 6 bases at V and 5 bases at J, with 17 bases in the middle. Germline V gene sequence: CDR1 MNHEY, CDR2 SVGEGT. The CDR3 contains 14 residues. CDR3 loop: CASSSPTGSDEQYF. CDR3 nucleotides: TGTGCCAGCAGCTCCCCCACGGGTAGCGACGAGCAGTACTTC.

This clonotype has just a few counts. The J gene is TRBJ2-7, the V gene TRBV20-1; no firm D call. Germline CDR1 and CDR2: DFQATT and SNEGSKA (reference sequence). Trimming stripped 1 base from V and 4 bases from J, with 17 bases between. CDR3 size: 15 residues. Here the CDR3 reads CSARGLSQSEYEQYF. In nucleotides, the CDR3 is TGCAGTGCTAGAGGCCTATCTCAGTCGGAGTACGAGCAGTACTTC.

The chain has TRBV7-2 and TRBJ2-7; no clear D gene. Trimming left V 5 bases short and J 2 bases short, with 16 bases between. CDR3 length: 15 residues. In germline, CDR1 is SGHTA, CDR2 FQGNSA. The CDR3 protein is CASSRRGTFTYEQYF. CDR3 DNA: TGTGCCAGCAGCCGACGTGGTACGTTCACCTACGAGCAGTACTTC. Combining the CDR3 with reference TRBV7-2 and TRBJ2-7 gives the whole variable domain GAGVSQSPSNKVTEKGKDVELRCDPISGHTALYWYRQSLGQGLEFLIYFQGNSAPDKSGLPSDRFSAERTGGSVSTLTIQRTQQEDSAVYLCASSRRGTFTYEQYFGPGTRLTVT.

This clonotype was found a few times. The genes are TRBV10-2 and TRBJ2-7, with D uncertain. This CDR3 contains 14 residues. The V end was cut by 0 bases, the J end by 2 bases, with 8 bases between. CDR1 and CDR2 from the germline V gene are WSHSY and SAAADI. The CDR3 region is CASSESMTPYEQYF. DNA of the CDR3: TGCGCCAGCAGTGAGTCGATGACCCCCTACGAGCAGTACTTC.

This clonotype came up a few times. The CDR3 DNA follows: TGTGCCAGCAGTACAATCGCCAGGGGATTTGGAGAGACCCAGTACTTC. Protein sequence: CASSTIARGFGETQYF. This chain joins TRBV27 and TRBJ2-5; tentatively, D is TRBD1 (6 bases). Germline V gene lookup returns CDR1 MNHEY and CDR2 SMNVEV (reference sequence). This CDR3 is built from 16 residues. Trimming pared 5 bases from V and 4 bases from J, leaving 20 bases between.

The chain recombines TRBV7-2 with TRBJ2-1; 10 bases match TRBD2. CDR3 size: 18 residues. The V gene end was trimmed by 5 bases and the J gene end by 1 base; junction bases not matched to a gene: 11. The germline CDR1 and CDR2 sequences are SGHTA and FQGNSA. The CDR3 region is CASSPGVAGGWSYNEQFF. CDR3 sequence (DNA): TGTGCCAGCAGCCCCGGGGTAGCGGGGGGTTGGTCCTACAATGAGCAGTTCTTC.

J is TRBJ2-5 and V is TRBV24-1; D remains ambiguous. Germline-derived CDR1 and CDR2 are KGHDR and SFDVKD. Deletions cut 5 bases from V and 4 bases from J, with 13 bases between. This CDR3 comprises 14 residues. Here the CDR3 DNA reads TGTGCCACCAGTGGAACAGACGGCCCAGAGACCCAGTACTTC. Protein product: CATSGTDGPETQYF.

This clonotype has just one count. This CDR3 is CASSQEGVVDYGYTF. The CDR3 DNA reads TGCGCCAGCAGCCAAGAAGGAGTAGTGGACTATGGCTACACCTTC. The chain recombines TRBV4-1 with TRBJ1-2; D uncertain. Germline assignment: CDR1 MGHRA and CDR2 YSYEKL. The V end lost 0 bases, the J end lost 3 bases, and 11 bases lay between the germline ends. This CDR3 region has 15 residues.

The chain couples TRBV27 to TRBJ2-2, with D unclear. The CDR3 is made up of 16 amino acids. CDR1 is MNHEY, CDR2 SMNVEV, per germline (reference sequence). V was pared by 2 bases and J by 5 bases, with 15 bases between. The CDR3 nucleotides read TGTGCCAGCAGTTTAGGGTATTCGAGCCTGACCGGGGAGCTGTTTTTT. Encoded protein: CASSLGYSSLTGELFF.

V and J are TRBV20-1 and TRBJ1-4; 9 nucleotides match TRBD1. V lost 4 bases, J lost 6 bases, and 9 bases stayed unmatched. Per germline, CDR1 DFQATT and CDR2 SNEGSKA (reference sequence). The CDR3 is 15 residues long. In DNA, the CDR3 is TGCAGTGCTATAAAACCGGGACAGGGAGATGAAAAACTGTTTTTT. Translating it yields CSAIKPGQGDEKLFF.

The rearrangement links TRBV6-2 or TRBV6-3 to TRBJ2-2; 10 positions agree with TRBD2. Germline V CDR1 and CDR2: MNHEY, SVGEGT. This CDR3 region has 16 residues. Germline trimming cut 4 bases from V and 1 base from J; bases unmatched to any gene: 3. CDR3 loop: CASSLLAGRNTGELFF. CDR3 nucleotide sequence: TGTGCCAGCAGTTTACTAGCGGGGCGGAACACCGGGGAGCTGTTTTTT.

The chain uses TRBV6-5 and TRBJ2-5; possibly TRBD1 for D (5 bases). In germline, CDR1 is MNHEY, CDR2 SVGAGI. V was cut by 9 bases and J by 4 bases, with 9 bases left in between. The CDR3 loop spans 11 amino acids. The CDR3 nucleotides read TGTGCCAGTACGCAGGGAGAGACCCAGTACTTC. Translating it yields CASTQGETQYF.